Below, 27 T cell receptor beta chains from the same sample are listed, as sequenced in a study of blood T cell repertoires in COVID-19. TCRdb's copy holds only in-frame clones and misses some; the assay was immunoSEQ multiplex PCR. The sample lists some 64,000 clones, around 77% occurring once. Material for sequencing was peripheral blood. The receptors stem from an elderly man with active or convalescent COVID-19.

The V and J genes are TRBV3-1 (or the pseudogene TRBV3-2) and TRBJ2-7, with D uncertain. Looked up from germline, CDR1 is LGHDT and CDR2 is YNNKEL (reference sequence). V lost 0 bases to trimming and J lost 4 bases, with 10 bases between them. The CDR3 loop spans 14 amino acids. The CDR3 spells CASSQEGRFYEQYF. Here the CDR3 DNA reads TGTGCCAGCAGCCAAGAGGGCAGGTTTTACGAGCAGTACTTC.

The rearrangement joins TRBV30 to TRBJ1-4; 9 bases are shared with TRBD1. After removal of 5 bases from V and 8 bases from J, the junction contained 9 bases not matched to a gene. The CDR3 is 14 amino acids. Germline values: CDR1 GTSNPN, CDR2 SVGIG (reference sequence). The CDR3, as DNA: TGTGCCTGGGACCGGGACAGGGCGTCCGAAAAACTGTTTTTT. Its translation: CAWDRDRASEKLFF. Supplemented by reference TRBV30 and TRBJ1-4, the full variable domain reads SQTIHQWPATLVQPVGSPLSLECTVEGTSNPNLYWYRQAAGRGLQLLFYSVGIGQISSEVPQNLSASRPQDRQFILSSKKLLLSDSGFYLCAWDRDRASEKLFFGSGTQLSVL.

This clone is labeled as medium-sized. V and J are TRBV9 and TRBJ1-4; 7 bases match TRBD1. This CDR3 region has 14 residues. Germline values: CDR1 SGDLS, CDR2 YYNGEE. Germline trimming cut 0 bases from V and 6 bases from J; bases unmatched to any gene: 2. For the CDR3, the DNA is TGTGCCAGCAGCGTAGGGGGACAGCATGAAAAACTGTTTTTT. Translation: CASSVGGQHEKLFF.

The chain recombines TRBV5-1 with TRBJ2-1; 7 bases agree with TRBD2. Trimming removed 4 bases from V and 1 base from J; junction bases left unmatched: 8. The CDR3 runs to 16 residues. CDR1 is SGHRS, CDR2 YFSETQ, per germline. Here the CDR3 DNA reads TGCGCCAGCAGCGTGCGGGGGTCCCGGTCCTACAATGAGCAGTTCTTC. Protein product: CASSVRGSRSYNEQFF.

The chain has TRBV27 and TRBJ2-7, with 11 bases identical to TRBD2. The V segment lost 8 bases and the J segment 1 base; nucleotides outside the gene matches: 1. Germline V gives CDR1 MNHEY, CDR2 SMNVEV (reference sequence). The length of the CDR3 is 13 residues. The CDR3 DNA reads TGTGCCAGCGGGACTAGCGGTTCCTACGAGCAGTACTTC. Protein sequence: CASGTSGSYEQYF.

This chain uses TRBV7-9 with TRBJ1-2, with 9 bases lining up with TRBD1. The V segment lost 4 bases and the J segment 4 bases; nucleotides outside the gene matches: 4. The V gene's germline CDR1 is SEHNR and CDR2 FQNEAQ (reference sequence). This CDR3 has 14 amino acids. CDR3 sequence (DNA): TGTGCCAGCAGCTATACAGGGGGCGCCTATGGCTACACCTTC. Translation gives CASSYTGGAYGYTF.

The V call is TRBV24-1, the J call TRBJ2-3; D perhaps matches TRBD2 (5 bases). Trimming took 4 bases from V and 0 from J, leaving 16 bases between them. This CDR3 region has 17 residues. CDR1 KGHDR and CDR2 SFDVKD come from the germline V gene. CDR3 protein: CATSEPTGSSSTDTQYF. The CDR3 nucleotides read TGTGCCACCAGTGAACCGACGGGGAGCTCTAGCACAGATACGCAGTATTTT.

This clone was recorded at least ten times. The V and J genes are TRBV14 and TRBJ1-2, with 7 positions matching TRBD1. The V gene's germline CDR1 is SGHDN and CDR2 FVKESK. The length of the CDR3 is 15 residues. Trimming took 1 base from V and 4 from J; bases not matched to a gene: 6. CDR3 DNA: TGTGCCAGCAGCCAAGTGGTAGGACAGGCCTATGGCTACACCTTC. Encoded protein: CASSQVVGQAYGYTF.

The rearrangement joins TRBV5-1 to TRBJ2-5, with 13 bases fitting TRBD2. CDR1 is SGHRS and CDR2 is YFSETQ in the germline V gene. The CDR3 loop spans 16 amino acids. With V trimmed by 4 bases and J by 1 base, 4 bases remained unmatched. CDR3 amino acids: CASSAGLAGPQETQYF. The CDR3 nucleotides are TGCGCCAGCAGCGCGGGACTAGCGGGGCCCCAAGAGACCCAGTACTTC. The full variable domain, rest sourced from reference TRBV5-1 and TRBJ2-5, is KAGVTQTPRYLIKTRGQQVTLSCSPISGHRSVSWYQQTPGQGLQFLFEYFSETQRNKGNFPGRFSGRQFSNSRSEMNVSTLELGDSALYLCASSAGLAGPQETQYFGPGTRLLVL.

V gene TRBV5-6 combines with J gene TRBJ2-1; D is possibly TRBD1 (5 bases). The V and J ends lost 0 bases and 6 bases respectively, with 16 bases between them. CDR3 length: 16 residues. Germline V gene lookup returns CDR1 SGHDT and CDR2 YYEEEE. CDR3 protein: CASSLEWTNPGNEQFF. The CDR3 DNA reads TGTGCCAGCAGCTTGGAGTGGACAAACCCAGGCAATGAGCAGTTCTTC.

This clone was recorded many times. The V call is TRBV2, the J call TRBJ2-7; 9 bases are shared with TRBD1. The germline gives CDR1 SNHLY, CDR2 FYNNEI. V shed 9 bases, J shed 3 bases, and the junction held 6 bases outside the gene matches. The CDR3 runs 13 residues. CDR3 sequence (DNA): TGTGCCAGTAGGACAGGGGTGGACTACGAGCAGTACTTC. The encoded protein is CASRTGVDYEQYF.

The J gene is TRBJ2-1, the V gene TRBV7-8, with D possibly being TRBD2 (6 bases). The germline CDR1 and CDR2 sequences are SGHVS and FQNEAQ. The germline V and J ends were trimmed by 5 bases and 12 bases, with 26 bases remaining between them. The CDR3 sequence is 16 residues long. DNA of the CDR3: TGTGCCAGCAGCCCCACTTCGTCCCGGCGGGGAATAAGGCAGTTCTTC. Its translation: CASSPTSSRRGIRQFF.

The CDR3 loop reads CASSFLGGLSNEQFF. The CDR3 nucleotides are TGTGCCAGCAGCTTTTTAGGGGGCCTTAGCAATGAGCAGTTCTTC. The V gene is TRBV7-9, the J gene TRBJ2-1; 7 bases are a match to TRBD1. J gave up 6 bases and V 3 bases, and 8 bases lay outside the gene matches. Germline assignment: CDR1 SEHNR and CDR2 FQNEAQ (reference sequence). This CDR3 is built from 15 residues.

The chain recombines TRBV5-1 with TRBJ2-3; a weak D match, TRBD2 (6 bases). Germline V gives CDR1 SGHRS, CDR2 YFSETQ. The CDR3 runs to 16 residues. V lost 4 bases and J lost 3, with 18 bases in between. As DNA, the CDR3 is TGCGCCAGCAGCAACCCACGGGGGACTGGGACAGATACGCAGTATTTT. This gives the protein CASSNPRGTGTDTQYF.

CDR3: CASRPPTSGPHINEQFF. The DNA for the CDR3 is TGTGCCAGCAGACCCCCGACTAGCGGGCCACATATCAATGAGCAGTTCTTC. V gene TRBV28 combines with J gene TRBJ2-1, with 10 bases matching TRBD2. Germline V gene sequence: CDR1 MDHEN, CDR2 SYDVKM. The J segment lost 6 bases and the V segment lost 6 bases, leaving 14 bases of the junction unmatched. The CDR3 has 17 residues.

The chain carries TRBV6-2 or TRBV6-3 and TRBJ1-5, with 8 bases fitting TRBD1. Unmatched junction bases numbered 6, after V lost 5 bases and J lost 3 bases. This CDR3 spans 15 amino acids. The V gene's germline CDR1 is MNHEY and CDR2 SVGEGT. The CDR3 spells CASSRPGQVNQPQHF. CDR3 DNA sequence: TGTGCCAGCAGTCGACCGGGACAGGTCAATCAGCCCCAGCATTTT.

This rearrangement joins TRBV9 to TRBJ2-1; D unclear. Trimming pared 4 bases from V and 2 bases from J, leaving 13 bases between. The germline V gene encodes CDR1 SGDLS and CDR2 YYNGEE. The CDR3 extends over 15 amino acids. The CDR3 sequence is CASSPYSHPYNEQFF. The CDR3 nucleotides read TGTGCCAGCAGCCCCTATAGCCATCCCTACAATGAGCAGTTCTTC.

The J gene is TRBJ2-5, the V gene TRBV30; a weak D match, TRBD1 (5 bases). Germline CDR1 is GTSNPN and CDR2 is SVGIG (reference sequence). Deletions cut 0 bases from V and 5 bases from J, with 13 bases between. The CDR3 runs 14 residues. The CDR3 spells CAWSVGEIFETQYF. The CDR3 DNA sequence: TGTGCCTGGAGTGTAGGGGAAATATTCGAGACCCAGTACTTC.

The rearrangement joins TRBV5-1 to TRBJ2-7, with D maybe TRBD2 (5 bases). The germline V gene encodes CDR1 SGHRS and CDR2 YFSETQ. The CDR3 sequence is 14 residues long. Deletions cut 4 bases from V and 3 bases from J, with 14 bases between. The CDR3 here is CASSAGAANYEQYF. The CDR3 DNA follows: TGCGCCAGCAGCGCGGGCGCAGCAAACTACGAGCAGTACTTC.

This chain links TRBV5-1 with TRBJ1-4; no reliable D call. The germline V gene has CDR1 SGHRS and CDR2 YFSETQ. Deletions cut 5 bases from V and 2 bases from J, with 13 bases between. CDR3 length: 15 residues. The CDR3 region is CASSLSGNTNEKLFF. CDR3 in DNA: TGCGCCAGCAGTCTTAGCGGGAACACTAATGAAAAACTGTTTTTT.

This rearrangement joins TRBV25-1 to TRBJ1-3; D is undetermined. CDR3 length: 14 amino acids. V lost 5 bases and J 1 base, leaving 9 bases between the germline ends. The V gene's germline CDR1 is MGHDK and CDR2 SYGVNS. Written as DNA, the CDR3 is TGTGCCAGCAGTCGTACGGGATCTGGAAACACCATATATTTT. Translation: CASSRTGSGNTIYF.

The V gene is TRBV18, the J gene TRBJ1-6, with D tentatively TRBD1 (6 bases). There are 18 residues in the CDR3. Germline assignment: CDR1 KGHSH and CDR2 LQKENI. Trimming stripped 3 bases from V and 0 bases from J, with 15 bases between. DNA for the CDR3: TGTGCCAGCTCACCCTTCAGGGGCTTCAGCTCCTATAATTCACCCCTCCACTTT. This gives the protein CASSPFRGFSSYNSPLHF.

The V and J genes are TRBV2 and TRBJ2-7; maybe TRBD1 (6 bases). Per germline, CDR1 SNHLY and CDR2 FYNNEI. Trimming took 5 bases from V and 2 from J, leaving 19 bases between them. The CDR3 consists of 16 residues. CDR3 coding DNA: TGTGCCAGCAGTACCTTCCTCGGCACAGGGCCCTACGAGCAGTACTTC. Protein sequence: CASSTFLGTGPYEQYF. Together with reference TRBV2 and TRBJ2-7, the CDR3 gives the full variable domain: EPEVTQTPSHQVTQMGQEVILRCVPISNHLYFYWYRQILGQKVEFLVSFYNNEISEKSEIFDDQFSVERPDGSNFTLKIRSTKLEDSAMYFCASSTFLGTGPYEQYFGPGTRLTVT.

The chain couples TRBV5-1 to TRBJ1-1; the match to TRBD1 covers 11 bases. The V segment lost 4 bases and the J segment 4 bases; nucleotides outside the gene matches: 6. This CDR3 is 15 amino acids long. Germline V CDR1 and CDR2: SGHRS, YFSETQ. The CDR3 protein is CASSTSGTGGTEAFF. The CDR3 bases are TGCGCCAGCAGCACATCCGGGACAGGGGGCACTGAAGCTTTCTTT.

The chain uses TRBV19 and TRBJ1-2, with no clear D. This CDR3 spans 13 amino acids. The germline V and J ends were trimmed by 2 bases and 5 bases, with 9 bases remaining between them. Germline V gene sequence: CDR1 LNHDA, CDR2 SQIVND (reference sequence). The chain's CDR3 is CASSIQERYGYTF. The CDR3 coding sequence is TGTGCCAGTAGTATACAGGAGCGGTATGGCTACACCTTC.

The V call is TRBV7-3, the J call TRBJ2-7; perhaps TRBD2 as D (5 bases). Germline assignment: CDR1 SGHTA and CDR2 FQGTGA. CDR3 length equals 15 residues. The V and J ends lost 1 base and 7 bases respectively, with 17 bases between them. As DNA, the CDR3 is TGTGCCAGCAGCTTAAACGGAGCGGACTCGGGGGAGCAGTACTTC. Its translation is CASSLNGADSGEQYF.

CDR3 coding DNA: TGTGCCAGTAGTACGTCCCGGGACAGGGAGCAGTACTTC. Residues: CASSTSRDREQYF. V usage is TRBV19 and J usage is TRBJ2-7; 8 positions match TRBD1. Germline V gene lookup returns CDR1 LNHDA and CDR2 SQIVND (reference sequence). The CDR3 length is 13 residues. J lost 7 bases, V lost 4 bases, and 6 bases had no gene match.